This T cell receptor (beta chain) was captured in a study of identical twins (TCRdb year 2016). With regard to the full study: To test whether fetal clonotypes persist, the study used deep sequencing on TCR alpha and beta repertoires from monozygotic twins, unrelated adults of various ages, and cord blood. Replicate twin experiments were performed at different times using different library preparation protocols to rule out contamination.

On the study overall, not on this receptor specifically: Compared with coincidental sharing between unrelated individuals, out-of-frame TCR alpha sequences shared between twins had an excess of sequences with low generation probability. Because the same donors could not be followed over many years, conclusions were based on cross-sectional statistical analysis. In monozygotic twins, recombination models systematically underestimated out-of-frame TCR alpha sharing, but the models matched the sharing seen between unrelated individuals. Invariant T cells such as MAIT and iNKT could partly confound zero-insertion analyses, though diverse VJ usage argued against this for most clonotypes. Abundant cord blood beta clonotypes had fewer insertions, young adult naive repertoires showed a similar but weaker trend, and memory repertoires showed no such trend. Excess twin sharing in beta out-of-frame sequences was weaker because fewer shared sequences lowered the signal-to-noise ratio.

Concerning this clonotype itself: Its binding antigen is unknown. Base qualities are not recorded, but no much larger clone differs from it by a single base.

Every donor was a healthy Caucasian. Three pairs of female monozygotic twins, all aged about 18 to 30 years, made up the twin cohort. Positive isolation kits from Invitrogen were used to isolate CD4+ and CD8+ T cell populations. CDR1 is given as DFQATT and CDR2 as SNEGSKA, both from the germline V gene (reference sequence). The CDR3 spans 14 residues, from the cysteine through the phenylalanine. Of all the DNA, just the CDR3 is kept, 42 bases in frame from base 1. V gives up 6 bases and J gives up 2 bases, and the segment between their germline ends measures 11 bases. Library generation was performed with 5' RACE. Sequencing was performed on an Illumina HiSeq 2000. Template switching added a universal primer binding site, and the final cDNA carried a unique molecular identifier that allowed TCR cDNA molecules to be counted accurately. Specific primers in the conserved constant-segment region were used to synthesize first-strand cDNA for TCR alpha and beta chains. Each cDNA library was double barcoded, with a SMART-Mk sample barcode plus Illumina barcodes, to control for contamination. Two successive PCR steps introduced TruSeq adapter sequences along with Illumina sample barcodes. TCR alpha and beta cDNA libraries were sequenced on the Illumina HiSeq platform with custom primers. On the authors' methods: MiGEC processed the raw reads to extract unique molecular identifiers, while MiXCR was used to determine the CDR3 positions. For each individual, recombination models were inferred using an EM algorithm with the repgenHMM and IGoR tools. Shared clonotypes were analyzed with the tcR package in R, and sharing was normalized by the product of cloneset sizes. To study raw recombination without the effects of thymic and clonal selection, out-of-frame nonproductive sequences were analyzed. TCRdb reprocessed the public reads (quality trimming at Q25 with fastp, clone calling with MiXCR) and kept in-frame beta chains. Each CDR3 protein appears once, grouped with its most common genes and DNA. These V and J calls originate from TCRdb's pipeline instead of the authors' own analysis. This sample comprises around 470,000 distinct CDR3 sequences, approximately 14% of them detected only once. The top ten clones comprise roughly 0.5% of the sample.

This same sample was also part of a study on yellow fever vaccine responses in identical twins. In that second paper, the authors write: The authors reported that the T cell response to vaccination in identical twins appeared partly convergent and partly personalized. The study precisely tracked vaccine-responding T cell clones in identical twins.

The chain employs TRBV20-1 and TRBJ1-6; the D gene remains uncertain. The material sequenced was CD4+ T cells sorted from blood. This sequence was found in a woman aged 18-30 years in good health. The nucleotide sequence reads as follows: TGCAGTGCACCGCCCGGGCCCTATAATTCACCCCTCCACTTT. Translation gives CSAPPGPYNSPLHF.